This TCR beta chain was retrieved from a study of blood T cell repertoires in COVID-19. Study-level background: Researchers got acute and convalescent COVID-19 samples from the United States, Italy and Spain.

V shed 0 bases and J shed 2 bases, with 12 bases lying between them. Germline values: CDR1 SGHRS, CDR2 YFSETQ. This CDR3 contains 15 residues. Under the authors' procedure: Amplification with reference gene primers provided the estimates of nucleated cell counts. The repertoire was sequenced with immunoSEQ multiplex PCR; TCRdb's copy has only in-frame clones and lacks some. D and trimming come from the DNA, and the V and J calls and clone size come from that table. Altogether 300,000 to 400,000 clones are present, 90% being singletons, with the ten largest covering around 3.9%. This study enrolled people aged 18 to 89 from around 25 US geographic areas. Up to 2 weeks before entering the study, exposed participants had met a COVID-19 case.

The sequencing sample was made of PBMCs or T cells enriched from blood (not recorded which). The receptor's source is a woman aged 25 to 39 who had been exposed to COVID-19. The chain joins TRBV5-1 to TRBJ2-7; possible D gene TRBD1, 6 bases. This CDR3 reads CASSLAGTLPYEQYF. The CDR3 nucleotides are TGCGCCAGCAGCTTGGCCGGGACACTTCCCTACGAGCAGTACTTC.